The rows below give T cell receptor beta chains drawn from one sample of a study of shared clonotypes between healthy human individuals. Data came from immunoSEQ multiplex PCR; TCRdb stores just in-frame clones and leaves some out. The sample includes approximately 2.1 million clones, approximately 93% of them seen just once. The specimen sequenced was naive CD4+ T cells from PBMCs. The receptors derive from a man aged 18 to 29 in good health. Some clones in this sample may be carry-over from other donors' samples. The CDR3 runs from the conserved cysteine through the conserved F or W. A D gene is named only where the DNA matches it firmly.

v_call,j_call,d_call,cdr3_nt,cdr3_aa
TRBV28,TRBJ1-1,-,TGTGCCAGCATGGTCGCAGCTTCGAACACTGAAGCTTTCTTT,CASMVAASNTEAFF
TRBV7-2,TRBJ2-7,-,TGTGCCAGCAGCTTAGAGGCAGGGATCTACGAGCAGTACTTC,CASSLEAGIYEQYF
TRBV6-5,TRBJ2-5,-,TGTGCCAGCAGTTACGGGGCGGTCCAAGAGACCCAGTACTTC,CASSYGAVQETQYF
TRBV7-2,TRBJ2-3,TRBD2,TGTGCCAGCAGCTTAGAGGGCGGGAGTGTAGATACGCAGTATTTT,CASSLEGGSVDTQYF
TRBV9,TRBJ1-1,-,TGTGCCAGCAGCGTAGTAGGGCAGGGTGGGACTGAAGCTTTCTTT,CASSVVGQGGTEAFF
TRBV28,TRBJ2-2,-,TGTGCCAGCAGTCGGCGACTAGGCGGGTTGCCGAACACCGGGGAGCTGTTTTTT,CASSRRLGGLPNTGELFF
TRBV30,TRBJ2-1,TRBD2,TGTGCCTGCTCCACTGGACTAGCGGGAACCCGCTACAATGAGCAGTTCTTC,CACSTGLAGTRYNEQFF
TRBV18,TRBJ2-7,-,TGTGCCAGCTCACCAGAATCCTACGAGCAGTACTTC,CASSPESYEQYF
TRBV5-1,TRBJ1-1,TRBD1,TGCGCCAGCAGCACCGAGGGGGCTATGAACACTGAAGCTTTCTTT,CASSTEGAMNTEAFF
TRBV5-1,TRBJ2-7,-,TGCGCCAGCAGCCCGGTGGGGTCCCACGAGCAGTACTTC,CASSPVGSHEQYF
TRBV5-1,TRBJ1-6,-,TGCGCCAGCAGCTTTGACACGGATTCACCCCTCCACTTT,CASSFDTDSPLHF
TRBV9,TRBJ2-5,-,TGTGCCAGCAGCGTAGGAGTGAGGCAGGAGACCCAGTACTTC,CASSVGVRQETQYF
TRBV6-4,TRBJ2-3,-,TGTGCCAGCAGTGAACGGTCCAGCACAGATACGCAGTATTTT,CASSERSSTDTQYF
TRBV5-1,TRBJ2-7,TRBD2,TGCGCCAGCAGCCCACTAGCGGGGGGATCCTCCTACGAGCAGTACTTC,CASSPLAGGSSYEQYF